The 15 T cell receptor beta chains below come from one sample, sequenced in a study of blood T cell repertoires in COVID-19. The protocol was immunoSEQ multiplex PCR, while the TCRdb copy is restricted to in-frame clones and leaves out a portion. The sample lists hundreds of thousands of clones; roughly 85% were seen once. Sequencing was carried out using peripheral blood. The receptor set was obtained from a woman aged 25 to 39 with active or convalescent COVID-19.

This chain joins TRBV6-6 and TRBJ1-1; TRBD1 aligns across 8 bases. This CDR3 is built from 15 residues. Per germline, CDR1 MNHNY and CDR2 SVGAGI (reference sequence). V gave up 7 bases and J gave up 0 bases; unmatched junction bases: 7. The CDR3 sequence: CASTTDRALNTEAFF. The CDR3 DNA reads TGTGCCAGCACTACGGACAGGGCCTTGAACACTGAAGCTTTCTTT.

Only a few counts were recorded for this clone. This chain joins TRBV2 and TRBJ2-1, with TRBD2 matching 7 bases. Germline V gene sequence: CDR1 SNHLY, CDR2 FYNNEI. V gave up 0 bases and J gave up 8 bases; unmatched junction bases: 4. The CDR3 runs 14 residues. The DNA for the CDR3 is TGTGCCAGCAGTGAAGCGGGAGGGCCCGATGAGCAGTTCTTC. It yields the protein CASSEAGGPDEQFF.

The chain carries TRBV4-1 and TRBJ2-3, with a possible D match to TRBD2 (5 bases). V gave up 1 base and J gave up 1 base, with 6 bases separating them. The CDR3 runs to 14 residues. The germline CDR1 and CDR2 sequences are MGHRA and YSYEKL. The CDR3: CASSQGRGTDTQYF. DNA of the CDR3: TGCGCCAGCAGCCAAGGGCGGGGCACAGATACGCAGTATTTT.

The rearrangement joins TRBV2 to TRBJ1-1, with no clear D. The CDR3 sequence is 12 residues long. V lost 7 bases and J 6 bases, leaving 12 bases between the germline ends. Germline V gene sequence: CDR1 SNHLY, CDR2 FYNNEI. The CDR3 here is CASTPARAEAFF. DNA of the CDR3: TGTGCCAGCACCCCCGCGCGGGCTGAAGCTTTCTTT. Using reference TRBV2 and TRBJ1-1 for the parts outside the CDR3, the full variable domain is EPEVTQTPSHQVTQMGQEVILRCVPISNHLYFYWYRQILGQKVEFLVSFYNNEISEKSEIFDDQFSVERPDGSNFTLKIRSTKLEDSAMYFCASTPARAEAFFGQGTRLTVV.

The V and J genes are TRBV4-1 and TRBJ1-1, with 10 bases aligning to TRBD1. V trimming: 4 bases; J trimming: 5 bases; junction bases outside the gene matches: 7. Germline V lookup: CDR1 MGHRA, CDR2 YSYEKL. The CDR3 sequence is 15 residues long. CDR3 region: CASSLGTGDVTEAFF. CDR3 sequence (DNA): TGCGCCAGCAGCCTTGGGACAGGGGATGTTACTGAAGCTTTCTTT.

This sequence joins TRBV6-5 and TRBJ1-2; D remains unclear. CDR3 length equals 15 residues. CDR1 and CDR2 from the germline V gene are MNHEY and SVGAGI. Trimming stripped 0 bases from V and 8 bases from J, with 16 bases between. CDR3 bases: TGTGCCAGCAGTTACTCCACAGACACACCTGGGGGCTACACCTTC. Encoded protein: CASSYSTDTPGGYTF.

Comment on this clone: Other DNA variants within this sample encode the same CDR3. The chain recombines TRBV18 with TRBJ2-3; perhaps TRBD2 as D (5 bases). V was shortened by 6 bases and J by 1 base, with 11 bases between the two germline ends. The CDR3 loop spans 14 amino acids. The germline CDR1 and CDR2 sequences are KGHSH and LQKENI. For the CDR3, the DNA is TGTGCCAGCTCTCCTAGCACGGGCACAGATACGCAGTATTTT. Translation gives CASSPSTGTDTQYF.

V gene TRBV5-5 combines with J gene TRBJ1-5; D is uncertain. CDR1 and CDR2 from the germline V gene are SGHKS and YYEKEE (reference sequence). The V end was cut by 4 bases, the J end by 4 bases, with 12 bases between. This CDR3 contains 14 residues. In DNA form, the CDR3 reads TGTGCCAGCAGCCTCACCCGAGTAAATCAGCCCCAGCATTTT. Its translation: CASSLTRVNQPQHF. Full variable domain (outside the CDR3, taken from reference TRBV5-5 and TRBJ1-5): DAGVTQSPTHLIKTRGQQVTLRCSPISGHKSVSWYQQVLGQGPQFIFQYYEKEERGRGNFPDRFSARQFPNYSSELNVNALLLGDSALYLCASSLTRVNQPQHFGDGTRLSIL.

The chain links TRBV6-1 to TRBJ1-6, with a possible D match to TRBD1 (6 bases). Germline loops: CDR1 MNHNS, CDR2 SASEGT. This CDR3 has 16 amino acids. Trimming removed 0 bases from V and 5 bases from J, with 11 bases in between. CDR3 nucleotide sequence: TGTGCCAGCAGTGAAGCGAGGACAGTGGATAATTCACCCCTCCACTTT. Translating gives CASSEARTVDNSPLHF.

This clone was picked up a small number of times. The chain carries TRBV7-9 and TRBJ1-1; no clear D. The CDR3 has 13 amino acids. Trimming removed 5 bases from V and 3 bases from J, with 10 bases in between. CDR1 is SEHNR and CDR2 is FQNEAQ in the germline V gene (reference sequence). Here the CDR3 reads CASSVGRDTEAFF. The CDR3 DNA reads as TGTGCCAGCAGCGTCGGTCGGGACACTGAAGCTTTCTTT.

The sample holds one count of this clone. J is TRBJ1-2 and V is TRBV5-4; TRBD1 matches 9 bases. The V and J ends lost 6 bases and 2 bases, in that order; junction bases with no gene match: 8. Per the germline V gene, CDR1 is SGHNT and CDR2 is YYREEE (reference sequence). The CDR3 spans 15 residues. The CDR3 DNA reads as TGTGCCAGCACCCAACAGGGGGCGGGCAACTATGGCTACACCTTC. Amino acids: CASTQQGAGNYGYTF.

The V call is TRBV3-1 (or the pseudogene TRBV3-2), the J call TRBJ1-2; D is uncertain. The germline V and J ends were trimmed by 0 bases and 1 base, with 18 bases remaining between them. The CDR3 is made up of 18 amino acids. Germline V lookup: CDR1 LGHDT, CDR2 YNNKEL (reference sequence). The CDR3 DNA sequence: TGTGCCAGCAGCCAAGATGGTATAGCGGCATTTTTTAACTATGGCTACACCTTC. Its translation: CASSQDGIAAFFNYGYTF.

This clone was seen more than once but under ten times. The V and J genes are TRBV19 and TRBJ2-3; 11 bases are shared with TRBD1. CDR1 is LNHDA, CDR2 SQIVND, per germline (reference sequence). The CDR3 totals 17 residues. V lost 5 bases and J lost 6; bases outside the gene matches: 13. In DNA, the CDR3 is TGTGCCAGTAGTGCTTCCGGGACAGGGGGATTTGGGGATACGCAGTATTTT. Protein: CASSASGTGGFGDTQYF.

The chain couples TRBV19 to TRBJ2-1; 12 positions agree with TRBD2. Germline V gene lookup returns CDR1 LNHDA and CDR2 SQIVND (reference sequence). The CDR3 consists of 13 residues. V dropped 9 bases and J dropped 8; count of bases not matched to a gene: 5. The DNA for the CDR3 is TGTGCCAGCTCTAGCGGGAGGGGTTATGAGCAGTTCTTC. Protein product: CASSSGRGYEQFF.

The chain employs TRBV11-3 and TRBJ2-1; the match to TRBD2 covers 7 bases. The germline V gene encodes CDR1 SGHNT and CDR2 YENEEA. This CDR3 is 15 amino acids long. The trim removed 0 bases at V and 2 bases at J, leaving 1 base unmatched. CDR3 nucleotide sequence: TGTGCCAGCAGCTTAGAAGCGGGGACCTACAATGAGCAGTTCTTC. Translated, it gives CASSLEAGTYNEQFF.